The 22 T cell receptor beta chains presented below share a single source sample, sequenced in a study of blood T cell repertoires in COVID-19. Sequenced by immunoSEQ multiplex PCR; TCRdb stores in-frame clones only, minus some. Here the sample spans around 150,000 clones, about four fifths being singletons. Input material: peripheral blood. The source is a man aged 55 to 70 with active or convalescent COVID-19.

This clone is a singleton in its sample. The V and J genes are TRBV2 and TRBJ2-5; D is unresolved. The germline CDR1 and CDR2 sequences are SNHLY and FYNNEI. The CDR3 has 13 amino acids. Trimming removed 7 bases from V and 5 bases from J, with 14 bases in between. The CDR3 here is CASTGRLRETQYF. The CDR3 DNA is TGTGCCAGCACCGGCAGGCTCAGGGAGACCCAGTACTTC.

The J gene is TRBJ1-3, the V gene TRBV5-1; 8 nucleotides agree with TRBD1. The CDR3 is made up of 17 amino acids. The trim removed 2 bases at V and 0 bases at J, leaving 7 bases unmatched. Germline V gives CDR1 SGHRS, CDR2 YFSETQ. The CDR3 spells CASSLRTGGTSGNTIYF. The CDR3 DNA is TGCGCCAGCAGCTTACGTACAGGGGGGACCTCTGGAAACACCATATATTTT.

J is TRBJ2-1 and V is TRBV25-1; no firm D call. Trimming took 1 base from V and 9 from J, leaving 19 bases between them. Germline V lookup: CDR1 MGHDK, CDR2 SYGVNS. This CDR3 has 16 residues. CDR3: CASSESSSRLRGEQFF. DNA of the CDR3: TGTGCCAGCAGTGAATCGTCTAGTCGGCTGCGAGGTGAGCAGTTCTTC.

In its sample, this clone was seen a few times. The rearrangement uses TRBV6-5 and TRBJ1-1; D is uncertain. Trimming took off 7 bases at V and 4 bases at J, with 19 bases between the two ends. This CDR3 has 15 amino acids. CDR1 and CDR2 (germline): MNHEY, SVGAGI. CDR3: CASTHGGMSGTEAFF. The CDR3 bases are TGTGCCAGCACCCACGGCGGGATGAGCGGCACTGAAGCTTTCTTT.

The J gene is TRBJ2-2, the V gene TRBV11-2, with D uncertain. Germline assignment: CDR1 SGHAT and CDR2 FQNNGV. Between the trimmed V and J ends, which lost 4 bases and 6 bases, there was a span of 21 bases. This CDR3 is 17 amino acids long. CDR3 sequence: CASSSPIFAARSGELFF. The CDR3 region has the DNA TGTGCCAGCAGCTCCCCCATCTTTGCGGCCCGGTCCGGGGAGCTGTTTTTT.

The chain couples TRBV5-4 to TRBJ1-2; TRBD1 aligns across 7 bases. The ends lost 2 bases at V and 8 bases at J; junction bases unmatched: 6. Germline V CDR1 and CDR2: SGHNT, YYREEE (reference sequence). CDR3 length equals 13 residues. Here the CDR3 reads CASSLMGQRGYTF. The DNA of the CDR3 is TGTGCCAGCAGCTTAATGGGACAGCGGGGCTACACCTTC. Complete variable domain (other parts from reference TRBV5-4 and TRBJ1-2): ETGVTQSPTHLIKTRGQQVTLRCSSQSGHNTVSWYQQALGQGPQFIFQYYREEENGRGNFPPRFSGLQFPNYSSELNVNALELDDSALYLCASSLMGQRGYTFGSGTRLTVV.

J is TRBJ1-1 and V is TRBV7-9, with unresolved D. The V gene's germline CDR1 is SEHNR and CDR2 FQNEAQ (reference sequence). The CDR3 is 17 amino acids. Trimming took off 7 bases at V and 0 bases at J, with 21 bases between the two ends. CDR3 coding DNA: TGTGCCAGCATACTAGGGTTCACGGACGAAATGAACACTGAAGCTTTCTTT. Encoded protein: CASILGFTDEMNTEAFF. The complete variable domain, with remaining parts taken from reference TRBV7-9 and TRBJ1-1, reads DTGVSQNPRHKITKRGQNVTFRCDPISEHNRLYWYRQTLGQGPEFLTYFQNEAQLEKSRLLSDRFSAERPKGSFSTLEIQRTEQGDSAMYLCASILGFTDEMNTEAFFGQGTRLTVV.

CDR3 nucleotide sequence: TGTGCCAGCAGTTCCGAATACTCCCGGGGGGGGCCCCAGCATTTT. This translates into CASSSEYSRGGPQHF. The chain has TRBV6-5 and TRBJ1-5; tentative D call: TRBD1 (5 bases). Germline values: CDR1 MNHEY, CDR2 SVGAGI. V lost 4 bases and J 9 bases, leaving 19 bases between the germline ends. The CDR3 sequence is 15 residues long.

This chain links TRBV5-4 with TRBJ2-7; 9 bases match TRBD2. CDR3 length: 14 residues. Looked up from germline, CDR1 is SGHNT and CDR2 is YYREEE (reference sequence). V shed 3 bases and J 2 bases; nucleotides not matched to a gene: 3. CDR3 sequence: CASSSTSGPYEQYF. The CDR3 DNA sequence: TGTGCCAGCAGCTCTACTAGCGGGCCCTACGAGCAGTACTTC.

This clone was observed a single time. This chain links TRBV29-1 with TRBJ2-5; the match to TRBD2 covers 11 bases. This CDR3 spans 14 amino acids. CDR1 SQVTM and CDR2 ANQGSEA come from the germline V gene. J lost 4 bases, V lost 6 bases, and 7 bases had no gene match. CDR3 nucleotide sequence: TGCAGCGTCGCTCCTACTAGCGGGAGAGAGACCCAGTACTTC. It translates to CSVAPTSGRETQYF.

The rearrangement uses TRBV10-2 and TRBJ1-1; 9 bases line up with TRBD1. This CDR3 has 12 amino acids. After removal of 11 bases from V and 4 bases from J, the junction contained 5 bases not matched to a gene. Germline V gives CDR1 WSHSY, CDR2 SAAADI. Here the CDR3 reads CAGGTGTTEAFF. The CDR3 DNA reads as TGCGCCGGAGGGACAGGGACCACTGAAGCTTTCTTT.

CDR3 residues: CASSRLRDTDTEAFF. CDR3 nucleotide sequence: TGTGCCAGCTCACGACTCAGGGATACTGACACTGAAGCTTTCTTT. This chain links TRBV18 with TRBJ1-1; perhaps TRBD1 as D (5 bases). The CDR3 is made up of 15 amino acids. CDR1 and CDR2 (germline): KGHSH, LQKENI. V dropped 4 bases and J dropped 3 bases, with 15 bases sitting between them.

The rearrangement uses TRBV28 and TRBJ1-2; 8 nucleotides align to TRBD1. This CDR3 has 12 residues. The J segment lost 13 bases and the V segment lost 2 bases, leaving 6 bases of the junction unmatched. CDR1 is MDHEN, CDR2 SYDVKM, per germline. In nucleotides, the CDR3 is TGTGCCAGCAGTTTAGGAGGGACAGGTGCCACCTTC. Protein sequence: CASSLGGTGATF.

The chain links TRBV6-5 to TRBJ1-5; D unresolved. Germline V CDR1 and CDR2: MNHEY, SVGAGI. Trimming took 2 bases from V and 3 from J, leaving 8 bases between them. The CDR3 contains 14 residues. The CDR3 DNA reads TGTGCCAGCAGTTACCGGAGATACAATCAGCCCCAGCATTTT. Protein: CASSYRRYNQPQHF.

The rearrangement joins TRBV10-3 to TRBJ1-1; D is undetermined. V was trimmed by 6 bases and J by 2 bases, leaving 10 bases between them. Germline V gene lookup returns CDR1 ENHRY and CDR2 SYGVKD. The CDR3 covers 13 residues. The CDR3 sequence: CAIRTDPNTEAFF. The CDR3 DNA is TGTGCCATCAGAACAGACCCCAACACTGAAGCTTTCTTT.

The chain uses TRBV29-1 and TRBJ1-5; D perhaps matches TRBD1 (6 bases). V was trimmed by 6 bases and J by 3 bases, leaving 12 bases between them. This CDR3 spans 13 amino acids. Germline V lookup: CDR1 SQVTM, CDR2 ANQGSEA. CDR3 in amino acids: CSVATGTNQPQHF. The CDR3 bases are TGCAGCGTCGCCACAGGGACCAATCAGCCCCAGCATTTT. Together with reference TRBV29-1 and TRBJ1-5, the CDR3 gives the full variable domain: SAVISQKPSRDICQRGTSLTIQCQVDSQVTMMFWYRQQPGQSLTLIATANQGSEATYESGFVIDKFPISRPNLTFSTLTVSNMSPEDSSIYLCSVATGTNQPQHFGDGTRLSIL.

This chain connects TRBV28 to TRBJ2-3; tentatively, D is TRBD1 (6 bases). The germline CDR1 and CDR2 sequences are MDHEN and SYDVKM. The CDR3 sequence is 17 residues long. The V end lost 2 bases, the J end lost 0 bases, and 15 bases lay between the germline ends. The CDR3 sequence: CASSLPTQGLSTDTQYF. The CDR3, as DNA: TGTGCCAGCAGTTTACCCACCCAGGGGTTGAGCACAGATACGCAGTATTTT.

There are a few counts of this clone. J is TRBJ1-3 and V is TRBV7-2; tentative D call: TRBD1 (5 bases). The CDR3 is made up of 13 amino acids. Germline CDR1 SGHTA, CDR2 FQGNSA. Trimming took off 3 bases at V and 4 bases at J, with 7 bases between the two ends. The CDR3 nucleotides read TGTGCCAGCAGCTTGAAGGGGGGAAACACCATATATTTT. Translating gives CASSLKGGNTIYF.

J is TRBJ1-5 and V is TRBV5-1; TRBD1 matches at 7 bases. From germline, CDR1 is SGHRS and CDR2 YFSETQ. The CDR3 is 15 amino acids. Trimming removed 4 bases from V and 2 bases from J; junction bases left unmatched: 6. The CDR3 DNA follows: TGCGCCAGCAGCCCCGAAGGACAGGGCAATCAGCCCCAGCATTTT. Translating gives CASSPEGQGNQPQHF.

V and J are TRBV9 and TRBJ2-5; D possibly corresponds to TRBD2 (7 bases). Trimming stripped 5 bases from V and 4 bases from J, with 21 bases between. CDR1 and CDR2 (germline): SGDLS, YYNGEE. The CDR3 covers 16 residues. CDR3 nucleotides: TGTGCCAGCAGTTTGCCGACGGGGGGCGCAGGAGAGACCCAGTACTTC. Translation: CASSLPTGGAGETQYF.

This clone was seen more than once but under ten times. This chain joins TRBV5-8 and TRBJ1-3; D not resolved. Trimming left V 0 bases short and J 0 bases short, with 7 bases between. The length of the CDR3 is 15 residues. Per the germline V gene, CDR1 is SGHTS and CDR2 is YDEGEE. The CDR3 region is CASSLERVSGNTIYF. In nucleotides, the CDR3 is TGTGCCAGCAGCTTGGAGAGAGTCTCTGGAAACACCATATATTTT.

The rearrangement uses TRBV9 and TRBJ1-2; D call uncertain. This CDR3 spans 14 amino acids. Trimming pared 0 bases from V and 2 bases from J, leaving 8 bases between. Germline CDR1 reads SGDLS; CDR2 reads YYNGEE. The CDR3 protein is CASSVVAGNYGYTF. Here the CDR3 DNA reads TGTGCCAGCAGCGTAGTGGCAGGAAACTATGGCTACACCTTC.